This T cell receptor beta chain was sequenced during a study of siplizumab effects on memory and regulatory T cells. Study-level points and caveats: Proof of suppressive function in proliferating Tregs from siplizumab cultures was not established. Where siplizumab was present, mappable alloreactive CD4+ clones averaged around 63% Treg-derived, compared with around 27% in controls. No naive or memory phenotype could be assigned to roughly 80-97% of proliferating clones.

As for this clone: The antigen remains unidentified.

CDR1 is MNHNS and CDR2 is SASEGT in the germline V gene. Trimming stripped 6 bases from V and 9 bases from J, with 12 bases between. The CDR3 runs to 12 residues. Assay used: immunoSEQ multiplex PCR; TCRdb lists only in-frame clones, some missing. The data hold approximately 75,000 clones, with roughly 93% observed a single time. The TCR was taken from a human donor in good health. This chain links TRBV6-1 with TRBJ2-1; no reliable D call. The specimen sequenced was CD8+ T cells sorted from blood. The CDR3 sequence: CASRGVLFEQFF. In DNA, the CDR3 is TGTGCCAGCAGAGGTGTTTTATTTGAGCAGTTCTTC.